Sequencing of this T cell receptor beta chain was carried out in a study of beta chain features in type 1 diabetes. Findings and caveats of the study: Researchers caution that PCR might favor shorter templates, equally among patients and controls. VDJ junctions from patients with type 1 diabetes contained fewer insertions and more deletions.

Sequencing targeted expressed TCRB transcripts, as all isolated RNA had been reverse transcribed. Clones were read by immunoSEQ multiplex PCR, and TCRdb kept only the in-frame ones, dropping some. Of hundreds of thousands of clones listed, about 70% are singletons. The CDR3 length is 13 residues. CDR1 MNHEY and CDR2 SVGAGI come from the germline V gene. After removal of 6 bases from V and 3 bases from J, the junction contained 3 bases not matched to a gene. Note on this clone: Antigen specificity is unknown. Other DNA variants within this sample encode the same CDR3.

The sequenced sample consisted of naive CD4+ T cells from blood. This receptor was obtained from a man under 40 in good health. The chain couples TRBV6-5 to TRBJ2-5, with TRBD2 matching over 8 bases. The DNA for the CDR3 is TGTGCCAGCAGCTATAGCGGGGAAGAGACCCAGTACTTC. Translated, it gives CASSYSGEETQYF.